Many counts were recorded for the clone carrying this TCR beta chain. As yet, its antigen is unknown. The CDR3 consists of 11 residues. Germline loops: CDR1 SQVTM, CDR2 ANQGSEA. This entry belongs to a study of CD8 T cells in ankylosing spondylitis. Study results and caveats: Disease-associated clonotypes exhibited CD8+ identity and were relatively infrequent in peripheral blood. Significantly higher representation of disease-linked clones was reported for matched ankylosing spondylitis synovial fluid.

Libraries for TCR beta were made by quantitative 5'-RACE with molecular barcodes. Each CDR3 protein gets one entry after TCRdb re-called the 5' RACE reads with MiXCR. The table has approximately 290,000 distinct CDR3 sequences, around 20% seen once. The TCR sequence derives from a female donor with ankylosing spondylitis or in good health (not recorded which). The sequenced material came from blood, either unsorted or a sorted T cell fraction (not recorded which). V is TRBV29-1 and J is TRBJ1-1, with TRBD1 as a possible D gene (5 bases). CDR3 bases: TGCGGCATCAGGGCGAACACTGAAGCTTTCTTT. It encodes CGIRANTEAFF.